The rows below give T cell receptor beta chains drawn from one sample of a study of T cell changes during pregnancy in multiple sclerosis. The method was immunoSEQ multiplex PCR; TCRdb's version includes in-frame clones alone and lacks a portion of them. This table holds 60,000 or so clones, roughly 87% found once. The source material was peripheral blood, sampled in the second trimester of pregnancy. The receptors come from a female donor in good health, enrolled as a control in a pregnancy study. Each CDR3 is given with its conserved first and last residue. A D gene is named only where the DNA matches it firmly. Size is omitted from some rows. Given values are once, few, many or a class for expanded clones.

CDR3	DNA	size	D	V	J
CASSLFAGSEQFF	TGTGCCAGCAGCTTGTTCGCCGGGAGTGAGCAGTTCTTC	.	.	TRBV5-6	TRBJ2-1
CASSDPGVSGNTIYF	TGTGCCAGCAGCGATCCAGGGGTCTCTGGAAACACCATATATTTT	.	.	TRBV5-4	TRBJ1-3
CASSTGTGETQYF	TGTGCCAGTAGTACAGGGACTGGAGAGACCCAGTACTTC	once	.	TRBV19	TRBJ2-5
CASSQEARQGANPASGYTF	TGTGCCAGCAGCCAAGAAGCTCGCCAGGGGGCGAACCCCGCCAGTGGCTACACCTTC	.	TRBD1	TRBV4-2	TRBJ1-2
CASSDLGQGIYEQYF	TGTGCCAGCAGTGATTTGGGGCAGGGTATCTACGAGCAGTACTTC	.	.	TRBV2	TRBJ2-7
CASSYAGTTYNEQFF	TGTGCCAGCAGTTACGCCGGGACTACTTACAATGAGCAGTTCTTC	.	TRBD2	TRBV6-6	TRBJ2-1
CSVAVVGELFF	TGCAGCGTTGCGGTGGTCGGGGAGCTGTTTTTT	.	.	TRBV29-1	TRBJ2-2
CASSLNAGRSYNEQFF	TGTGCCAGCAGCTTGAATGCGGGACGGTCCTACAATGAGCAGTTCTTC	.	.	TRBV5-4	TRBJ2-1
CASSEVQAISGNTIYF	TGTGCCAGCAGTGAAGTGCAAGCAATCTCTGGAAACACCATATATTTT	.	.	TRBV6-1	TRBJ1-3
CASTNSDYTF	TGTGCCAGCACGAACTCTGACTACACCTTC	.	.	TRBV2	TRBJ1-2
CASTSVWQGNSPLHF	TGTGCCAGCACCTCCGTCTGGCAGGGTAATTCACCCCTCCACTTT	.	.	TRBV27	TRBJ1-6
CSVERPRGYNEQFF	TGCAGCGTTGAAAGGCCAAGGGGGTACAATGAGCAGTTCTTC	.	.	TRBV29-1	TRBJ2-1
CASSSITGEGYGYTF	TGTGCCAGTAGTTCTATAACAGGGGAAGGCTATGGCTACACCTTC	.	TRBD1	TRBV19	TRBJ1-2
CASSRRSTLGEQFF	TGTGCCAGCAGCCGCCGGAGTACTCTCGGTGAGCAGTTCTTC	.	.	TRBV27	TRBJ2-1
CASSLPGNTEAFF	TGCGCCAGCAGCTTGCCCGGGAACACTGAAGCTTTCTTT	.	.	TRBV5-1	TRBJ1-1
CSVAQASYNEQFF	TGCAGCGTTGCCCAAGCTTCCTACAATGAGCAGTTCTTC	.	.	TRBV29-1	TRBJ2-1
CSVGAEGYQPQHF	TGCAGCGTTGGGGCTGAGGGTTATCAGCCCCAGCATTTT	.	.	TRBV29-1	TRBJ1-5
CSSRGTYEQYF	TGTTCCTCCAGGGGGACCTACGAGCAGTACTTC	.	TRBD1	TRBV6-5	TRBJ2-7
CASSTISGSPDTQYF	TGCGCCAGCAGCACCATTAGCGGGAGCCCAGATACGCAGTATTTT	once	TRBD2	TRBV5-1	TRBJ2-3
CASSESRQPSGANVLTF	TGCGCCAGCAGTGAGTCACGACAGCCCTCTGGGGCCAACGTCCTGACTTTC	.	.	TRBV10-1	TRBJ2-6
CSGADGNTIYF	TGCAGCGGAGCGGACGGAAACACCATATATTTT	.	.	TRBV29-1	TRBJ1-3
CASSPVQGTGELFF	TGCGCCAGCAGCCCCGTTCAGGGCACCGGGGAGCTGTTTTTT	.	.	TRBV5-1	TRBJ2-2
CASSSSGSDNEQFF	TGCGCCAGCAGCTCGTCCGGCAGCGACAATGAGCAGTTCTTC	.	.	TRBV5-1	TRBJ2-1
CASSPMWAGASSTDTQYF	TGTGCCAGCTCACCGATGTGGGCGGGGGCATCTAGCACAGATACGCAGTATTTT	.	.	TRBV18	TRBJ2-3
CASTGQEYEQYF	TGTGCCAGCACGGGACAGGAGTACGAGCAGTACTTC	.	TRBD1	TRBV11-1	TRBJ2-7
CASSLAGVRTDTQYF	TGTGCCAGCAGTTTAGCGGGGGTGCGCACAGATACGCAGTATTTT	.	TRBD2	TRBV27	TRBJ2-3